This T cell receptor beta chain was found in a study of cytomegalovirus exposure and HLA in healthy donors. Study-wide background: Prior work identified some 120 million unique TCR beta sequences in approximately 200 million T cells.

There are 15 residues in the CDR3. V was pared by 0 bases and J by 3 bases, with 12 bases between. Germline CDR1 and CDR2: LGHNA and YSLEER. Vbeta (60) and Jbeta (13) primers were used in the PCR. The data were produced by immunoSEQ multiplex PCR, yet TCRdb's version contains in-frame clones alone and is incomplete. The table has 150,000 to 200,000 clones, over 80% seen once. The study's findings and limits: A later analysis found common viral pathogens apparently linked to several of the most significant clusters. CMV serostatus was the sole immune exposure data available.

Turning to this clone: Antigen: not known.

The receptor was isolated from a girl aged 5 to 17 in good health and CMV-seropositive. The sequencing input was PBMCs. This rearrangement joins TRBV4-3 to TRBJ2-7; D unclear. The CDR3 nucleotides are TGCGCCAGCAGCCAAGATTCGAGTAGTAGCTACGAGCAGTACTTC. Translation: CASSQDSSSSYEQYF.